These 26 T cell receptor beta chains came from one sample sequenced in a study of blood T cells in healthy people across ages. Combining a sample-barcoded 5' primer with a J-beta primer mix, a second PCR ran for roughly 7 to 12 cycles. TCRdb reprocessed the 5' RACE reads with MiXCR, giving one entry per CDR3 protein. The table lists about 800,000 distinct CDR3 sequences, roughly 25% of them singletons, with under 4.5% in the top ten. This sample also appeared in a second study, on T cells of mothers and their children.

Sample: blood. These receptors came from a boy aged 5-17 years in good health.

This rearrangement joins TRBV24-1 to TRBJ2-5; D is tentatively TRBD1 or TRBD2 (6 bases each). TRBJ2-7 explains the end of the DNA better; the J call may be wrong. Germline CDR1 and CDR2: KGHDR and SFDVKD. This CDR3 is 16 amino acids long. The CDR3: CATSDLRSGGINEQYF. Here the CDR3 DNA reads TGTGCCACCAGTGATTTGAGGTCCGGGGGCATCAACGAGCAGTACTTC.

This clonotype was counted a few times. The chain employs TRBV28 and TRBJ2-4, with no clear D. Germline loops: CDR1 MDHEN, CDR2 SYDVKM. V was shortened by 3 bases and J by 2 bases, with 11 bases between the two germline ends. The CDR3 covers 15 residues. CDR3 in amino acids: CASSFSDTSKNIQYF. CDR3 coding DNA: TGTGCCAGCAGTTTTTCCGACACATCCAAAAACATTCAGTACTTC.

The V gene is TRBV2, the J gene TRBJ2-3; D is ambiguous. CDR3 length equals 16 residues. Per germline, CDR1 SNHLY and CDR2 FYNNEI. V shed 6 bases and J shed 1 base, with 17 bases lying between them. The CDR3 DNA is TGTGCCAGCAGCGCCGAAAAGGGCTTGGGCACAGATACGCAGTATTTT. Protein: CASSAEKGLGTDTQYF.

J is TRBJ2-2 and V is TRBV24-1; 7 positions agree with TRBD2. The CDR3 covers 16 residues. CDR1 and CDR2 (germline): KGHDR, SFDVKD. V lost 2 bases and J lost 0; bases outside the gene matches: 2. The CDR3 nucleotides read TGTGCCACCAGTGATTGGGGGGGGGCGAACACCGGGGAGCTGTTTTTT. Its protein product is CATSDWGGANTGELFF.

The chain joins TRBV13 to TRBJ2-5; D possibly corresponds to TRBD2 (5 bases). Matching the DNA end better, TRBJ2-7 makes the J call doubtful. CDR3 length: 16 residues. CDR1 and CDR2 (germline): PRHDT, FYEKMQ (reference sequence). The CDR3: CASSRFGEGLKYEQYF. In DNA form, the CDR3 reads TGTGCCAGCAGCCGATTCGGGGAAGGACTCAAGTACGAGCAGTACTTC.

CDR3 bases: TGTGCCAGCAGCTTTGGAGGGGCAAAGGCGGCCTATGGCTACACCTTC. Amino acids: CASSFGGAKAAYGYTF. The V gene is TRBV5-6, the J gene TRBJ1-2; D is possibly TRBD1 (5 bases). The V end lost 2 bases, the J end lost 4 bases, and 18 bases lay between the germline ends. The V gene's germline CDR1 is SGHDT and CDR2 YYEEEE. This CDR3 spans 16 amino acids.

This clonotype was detected only a few times. The chain uses TRBV3-1 and TRBJ2-3, with TRBD2 identical over 9 bases. CDR1 and CDR2 from the germline V gene are LGHDT and YNNKEL (reference sequence). The CDR3 has 16 residues. Losses at the gene ends were 4 bases for V and 3 bases for J; bases not matched to a gene: 8. CDR3 residues: CASSLYSGRGTDTQYF. CDR3 in DNA: TGTGCCAGCAGCCTCTATAGCGGGAGAGGGACAGATACGCAGTATTTT.

This clonotype turned up a few times. The chain carries TRBV18 and TRBJ2-5, with TRBD1 matching 8 bases. CDR1 is KGHSH and CDR2 is LQKENI in the germline V gene. The CDR3 is 14 residues long. V shed 8 bases, J shed 1 base, and the junction held 6 bases outside the gene matches. DNA of the CDR3: TGTGCCAGCGCCGGGACAGGTCTCCAAGAGACCCAGTACTTC. Residues: CASAGTGLQETQYF.

CDR3 coding DNA: TGCAGTGCTCCACGCCCGGGTTCGGGAGATACGCAGTATTTT. Amino acids: CSAPRPGSGDTQYF. This chain uses TRBV20-1 with TRBJ2-3; no definite D call. V was pared by 5 bases and J by 5 bases, with 17 bases between. The CDR3 length is 14 residues. The V gene's germline CDR1 is DFQATT and CDR2 SNEGSKA (reference sequence).

V is TRBV11-2 and J is TRBJ2-1; a weak D match, TRBD2 (6 bases). There are 16 residues in the CDR3. In germline, CDR1 is SGHAT, CDR2 FQNNGV. V dropped 3 bases and J dropped 4 bases, with 16 bases sitting between them. CDR3 coding DNA: TGTGCCAGCAGCTTGGGTAGCGGCGGATTTTACAATGAGCAGTTCTTC. This gives the protein CASSLGSGGFYNEQFF. Full variable domain (outside the CDR3, taken from reference TRBV11-2 and TRBJ2-1): EAGVAQSPRYKIIEKRQSVAFWCNPISGHATLYWYQQILGQGPKLLIQFQNNGVVDDSQLPKDRFSAERLKGVDSTLKIQPAKLEDSAVYLCASSLGSGGFYNEQFFGPGTRLTVL.

V is TRBV4-1 and J is TRBJ2-7; 10 nucleotides line up with TRBD1. Trimming at V came to 4 bases and at J to 5 bases, leaving 5 bases not matched to a gene. Germline CDR1 MGHRA, CDR2 YSYEKL. The CDR3 contains 14 residues. The CDR3 sequence is CASSRGTGVHEQYF. The CDR3 bases are TGCGCCAGCAGCCGCGGGACAGGGGTCCACGAGCAGTACTTC.

V is TRBV29-1 and J is TRBJ1-1; possible D gene TRBD1, 6 bases. The length of the CDR3 is 14 residues. V was shortened by 7 bases and J by 1 base, with 16 bases between the two germline ends. CDR1 is SQVTM and CDR2 is ANQGSEA in the germline V gene. The CDR3 is CSAALLDRNTEAFF. The CDR3 DNA sequence: TGCAGCGCCGCCCTCCTGGACAGGAACACTGAAGCTTTCTTT.

The chain employs TRBV7-9 and TRBJ2-5; no reliable D call. V lost 5 bases, J lost 2 bases, and 18 bases lay in between. Germline V gene sequence: CDR1 SEHNR, CDR2 FQNEAQ (reference sequence). The CDR3 covers 16 residues. CDR3 DNA: TGTGCCAGCAGCCCCCGCGGATACCAGAGACAAGAGACCCAGTACTTC. Translation gives CASSPRGYQRQETQYF.

This clonotype was picked up a small number of times. This rearrangement joins TRBV12-3 or TRBV12-4 to TRBJ1-2, with TRBD1 matching 7 bases. The J segment lost 3 bases and the V segment lost 5 bases, leaving 12 bases of the junction unmatched. The CDR3 has 16 residues. The CDR3 protein is CASSLTGARTDYGYTF. CDR3 nucleotide sequence: TGTGCCAGCAGTCTTACAGGGGCAAGGACCGACTATGGCTACACCTTC.

The chain uses TRBV7-9 and TRBJ2-5; possibly TRBD1 for D (5 bases). Germline-derived CDR1 and CDR2 are SEHNR and FQNEAQ (reference sequence). The V end was cut by 4 bases, the J end by 11 bases, with 17 bases between. CDR3 length equals 13 residues. CDR3 coding DNA: TGTGCCAGCAGCTCGAATATCCAGGGTGGGCAGTACTTC. Its protein product is CASSSNIQGGQYF.

The CDR3 DNA reads TGTGCCAGCAGCTTAGACGGGGGCCTCCTCACAGATACGCAGTATTTT. Residues: CASSLDGGLLTDTQYF. This chain connects TRBV7-2 to TRBJ2-3, with D perhaps matching TRBD1 or TRBD2 (6 bases each). The germline CDR1 and CDR2 sequences are SGHTA and FQGNSA. The CDR3 loop spans 16 amino acids. V lost 1 base and J 2 bases, leaving 13 bases between the germline ends.

The chain joins TRBV11-2 to TRBJ2-1; unclear D gene. CDR3 length equals 15 residues. Germline lookup yields CDR1 SGHAT and CDR2 FQNNGV. The V end was cut by 3 bases, the J end by 0 bases, with 9 bases between. The CDR3 sequence: CASSFSKSSYNEQFF. The DNA for the CDR3 is TGTGCCAGCAGCTTTTCCAAGAGCTCCTACAATGAGCAGTTCTTC.

The gene calls are TRBV23-1 and TRBJ2-5; no definite D call. The end of the DNA is better explained by TRBJ2-7, so the J call may be wrong. TRBV23-1 is an ORF, and what it does is uncertain. This CDR3 comprises 13 residues. CDR3 sequence: CASSQRRFYEQYF. Here the CDR3 DNA reads TGCGCCAGCAGTCAAAGGCGGTTCTACGAGCAGTACTTC.

The V gene is TRBV7-2, the J gene TRBJ2-3; 11 nucleotides match TRBD2. The germline CDR1 and CDR2 sequences are SGHTA and FQGNSA. The V gene end was trimmed by 2 bases and the J gene end by 2 bases; junction bases not matched to a gene: 6. CDR3 length: 17 residues. CDR3 DNA: TGTGCCAGCAGCTTATTACCTAGCGGGGGGTCCACAGATACGCAGTATTTT. Its protein is CASSLLPSGGSTDTQYF.

The chain links TRBV7-2 to TRBJ2-7, with 7 bases fitting TRBD1. CDR1 is SGHTA and CDR2 is FQGNSA in the germline V gene. V was clipped by 3 bases and J by 6 bases; unmatched bases: 11. The CDR3 runs to 15 residues. Here the CDR3 reads CASSLRQGEMAEQYF. DNA for the CDR3: TGTGCCAGCAGCTTGAGACAGGGAGAGATGGCCGAGCAGTACTTC.

This clonotype occurred a few times. The chain employs TRBV29-1 and TRBJ2-4, with D possibly TRBD1 on 6 matching bases. The CDR3 runs 11 residues. Germline CDR1 is SQVTM and CDR2 is ANQGSEA. V was trimmed by 3 bases and J by 8 bases, leaving 8 bases between them. The CDR3 sequence: CSVDPGDIQYF. CDR3 in DNA: TGCAGCGTTGACCCAGGGGACATTCAGTACTTC.

This clonotype was recorded a few times. This rearrangement joins TRBV4-3 to TRBJ2-5; TRBD2 aligns across 7 bases. J gave up 5 bases and V 1 base, and 10 bases lay outside the gene matches. This CDR3 comprises 16 residues. In germline, CDR1 is LGHNA, CDR2 YSLEER. The chain's CDR3 is CASSQGLAGDTETQYF. The CDR3, as DNA: TGCGCCAGCAGCCAAGGGCTGGCGGGAGATACCGAGACCCAGTACTTC.

In its sample, this clonotype was seen a few times. The V call is TRBV27, the J call TRBJ2-3; 7 positions agree with TRBD2. The CDR3 loop spans 15 amino acids. Germline V gene sequence: CDR1 MNHEY, CDR2 SMNVEV (reference sequence). J was trimmed by 4 bases and V by 5 bases; bases with no gene match: 9. The DNA of the CDR3 is TGTGCCAGCAGTCGAGGAGCGGGATTTCCAGATACGCAGTATTTT. Protein product: CASSRGAGFPDTQYF.

The chain is built from TRBV7-9 and TRBJ2-5; TRBD1 or TRBD2 may be the D gene (5 bases each). CDR1 is SEHNR and CDR2 is FQNEAQ in the germline V gene (reference sequence). V was cut by 0 bases and J by 2 bases, with 10 bases left in between. The CDR3 covers 15 residues. The chain's CDR3 is CASSLARDVQETQYF. In DNA, the CDR3 is TGTGCCAGCAGCTTAGCCAGGGACGTACAAGAGACCCAGTACTTC.

This clonotype was seen only a few times. V usage is TRBV29-1 and J usage is TRBJ1-1, with D unclear. CDR1 and CDR2 from the germline V gene are SQVTM and ANQGSEA. This CDR3 contains 12 residues. Trimming removed 4 bases at V and 5 bases at J, with 11 bases between. The CDR3 region has the DNA TGCAGCGTTGGGGAGGGTTTAACTGAAGCTTTCTTT. Protein product: CSVGEGLTEAFF.

A few counts support this clonotype. The V call is TRBV28, the J call TRBJ1-4, with no clear D. Germline V gives CDR1 MDHEN, CDR2 SYDVKM. The CDR3 spans 14 residues. V was clipped by 10 bases and J by 5 bases, with 17 bases between them. Written as DNA, the CDR3 is TGTGCCACTACCACCCCAGGAGTGAATGAAAAACTGTTTTTT. Translation: CATTTPGVNEKLFF.